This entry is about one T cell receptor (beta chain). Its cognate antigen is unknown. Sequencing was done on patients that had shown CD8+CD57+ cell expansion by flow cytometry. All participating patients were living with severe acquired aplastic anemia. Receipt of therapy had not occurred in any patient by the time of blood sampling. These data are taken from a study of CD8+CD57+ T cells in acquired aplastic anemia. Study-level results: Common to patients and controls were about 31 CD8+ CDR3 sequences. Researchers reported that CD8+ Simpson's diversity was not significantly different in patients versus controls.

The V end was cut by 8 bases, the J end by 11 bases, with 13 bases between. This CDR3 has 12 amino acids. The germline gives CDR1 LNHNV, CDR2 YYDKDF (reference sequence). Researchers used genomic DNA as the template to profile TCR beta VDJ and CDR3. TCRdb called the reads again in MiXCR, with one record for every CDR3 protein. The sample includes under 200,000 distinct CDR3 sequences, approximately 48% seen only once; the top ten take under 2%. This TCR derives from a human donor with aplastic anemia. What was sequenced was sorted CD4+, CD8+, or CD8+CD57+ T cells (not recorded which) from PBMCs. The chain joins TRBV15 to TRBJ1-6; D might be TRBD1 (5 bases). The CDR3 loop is CATRGGEAPLHF. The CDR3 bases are TGTGCCACCCGGGGAGGGGAAGCACCCCTCCACTTT.